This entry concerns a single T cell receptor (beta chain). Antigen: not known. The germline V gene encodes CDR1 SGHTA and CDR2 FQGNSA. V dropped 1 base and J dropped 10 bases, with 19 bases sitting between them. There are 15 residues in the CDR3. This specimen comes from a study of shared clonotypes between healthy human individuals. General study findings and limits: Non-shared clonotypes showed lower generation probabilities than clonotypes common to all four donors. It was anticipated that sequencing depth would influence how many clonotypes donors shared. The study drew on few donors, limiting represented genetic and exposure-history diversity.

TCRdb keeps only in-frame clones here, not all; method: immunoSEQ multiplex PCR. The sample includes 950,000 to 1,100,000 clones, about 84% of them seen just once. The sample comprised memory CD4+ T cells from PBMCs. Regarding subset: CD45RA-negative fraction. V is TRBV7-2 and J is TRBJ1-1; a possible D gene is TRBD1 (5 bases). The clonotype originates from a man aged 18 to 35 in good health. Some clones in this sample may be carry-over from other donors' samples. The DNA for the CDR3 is TGTGCCAGCAGCTTAGGACTCGGGACCACGAGGAGAGCTTTCTTT. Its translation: CASSLGLGTTRRAFF.